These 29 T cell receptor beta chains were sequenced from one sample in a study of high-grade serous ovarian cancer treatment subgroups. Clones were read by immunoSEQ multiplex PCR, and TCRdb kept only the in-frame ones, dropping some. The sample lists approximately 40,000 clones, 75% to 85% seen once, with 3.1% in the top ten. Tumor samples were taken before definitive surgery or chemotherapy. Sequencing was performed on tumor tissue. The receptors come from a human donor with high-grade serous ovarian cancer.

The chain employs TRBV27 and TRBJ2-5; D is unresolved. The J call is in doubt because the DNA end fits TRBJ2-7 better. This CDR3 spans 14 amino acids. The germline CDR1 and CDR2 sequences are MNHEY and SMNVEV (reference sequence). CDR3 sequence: CASSLSWQAYEQYF. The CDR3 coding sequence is TGTGCCAGCAGTTTATCGTGGCAGGCTTACGAGCAGTACTTC.

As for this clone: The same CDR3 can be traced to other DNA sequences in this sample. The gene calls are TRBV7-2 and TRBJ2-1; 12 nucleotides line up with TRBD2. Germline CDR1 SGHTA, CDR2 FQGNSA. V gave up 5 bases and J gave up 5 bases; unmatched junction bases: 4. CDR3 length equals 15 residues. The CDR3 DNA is TGTGCCAGCAGCCTGACTAGCGGGAGACACAATGAGCAGTTCTTC. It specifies CASSLTSGRHNEQFF.

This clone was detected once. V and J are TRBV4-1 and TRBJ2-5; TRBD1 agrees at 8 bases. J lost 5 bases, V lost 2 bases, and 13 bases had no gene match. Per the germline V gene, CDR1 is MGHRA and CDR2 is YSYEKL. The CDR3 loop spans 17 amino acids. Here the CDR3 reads CASSQKDRAKKGETQYF. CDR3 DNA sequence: TGCGCCAGCAGCCAAAAGGACAGGGCAAAGAAAGGGGAGACCCAGTACTTC.

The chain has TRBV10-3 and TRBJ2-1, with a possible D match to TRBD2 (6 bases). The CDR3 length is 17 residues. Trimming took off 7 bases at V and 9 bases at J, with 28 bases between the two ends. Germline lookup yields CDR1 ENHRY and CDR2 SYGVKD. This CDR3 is CAITPASVTNGGGEQFF. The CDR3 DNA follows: TGTGCCATCACTCCCGCTAGCGTGACCAATGGTGGAGGTGAGCAGTTCTTC.

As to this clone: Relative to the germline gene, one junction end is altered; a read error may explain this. CDR3 bases: TGTGCCAGCAGTTTGGGGCCAGGAAGGAGTCAGCCCCAGCATTTT. The encoded protein is CASSLGPGRSQPQHF. V is TRBV5-6 and J is TRBJ1-5, with a possible D match to TRBD1 (5 bases). The CDR3 extends over 15 amino acids. Germline values: CDR1 SGHDT, CDR2 YYEEEE.

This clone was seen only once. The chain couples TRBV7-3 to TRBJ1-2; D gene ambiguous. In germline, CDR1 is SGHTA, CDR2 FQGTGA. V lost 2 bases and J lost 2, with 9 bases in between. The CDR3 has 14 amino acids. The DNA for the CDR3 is TGTGCCAGCAGCTTAGTGGCGGGGAACTATGGCTACACCTTC. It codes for CASSLVAGNYGYTF.

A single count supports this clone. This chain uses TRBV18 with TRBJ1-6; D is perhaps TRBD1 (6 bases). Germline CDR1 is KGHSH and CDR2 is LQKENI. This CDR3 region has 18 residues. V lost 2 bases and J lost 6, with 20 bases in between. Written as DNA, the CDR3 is TGTGCCAGCTCACCAATACAGGGAGGGGCCAGGGGTAATTCACCCCTCCACTTT. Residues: CASSPIQGGARGNSPLHF.

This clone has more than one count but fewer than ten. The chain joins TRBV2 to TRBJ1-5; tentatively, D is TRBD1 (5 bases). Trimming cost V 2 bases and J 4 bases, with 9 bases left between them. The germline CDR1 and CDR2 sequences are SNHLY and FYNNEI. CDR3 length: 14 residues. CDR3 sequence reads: CASSEMGQNQPQHF. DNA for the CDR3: TGTGCCAGCAGTGAAATGGGGCAGAATCAGCCCCAGCATTTT.

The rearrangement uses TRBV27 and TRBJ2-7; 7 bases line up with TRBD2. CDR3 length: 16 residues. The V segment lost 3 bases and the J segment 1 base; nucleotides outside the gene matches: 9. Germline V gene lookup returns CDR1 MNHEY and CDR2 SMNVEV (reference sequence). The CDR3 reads CASSLKAAGHSYEQYF. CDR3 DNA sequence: TGTGCCAGCAGTTTGAAGGCAGCGGGGCATTCCTACGAGCAGTACTTC.

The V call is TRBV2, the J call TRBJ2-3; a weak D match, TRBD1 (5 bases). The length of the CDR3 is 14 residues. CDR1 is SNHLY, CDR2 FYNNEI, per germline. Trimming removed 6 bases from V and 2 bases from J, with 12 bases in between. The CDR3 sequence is CASRGDPHTDTQYF. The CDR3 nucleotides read TGTGCCAGCAGAGGGGATCCTCACACAGATACGCAGTATTTT.

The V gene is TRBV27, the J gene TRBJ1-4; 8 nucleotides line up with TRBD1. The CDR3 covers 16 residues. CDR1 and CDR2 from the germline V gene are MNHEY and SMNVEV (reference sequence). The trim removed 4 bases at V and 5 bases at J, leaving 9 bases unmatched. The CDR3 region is CASSSGQGMGNEKLFF. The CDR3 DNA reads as TGTGCCAGCAGTTCCGGACAGGGCATGGGCAATGAAAAACTGTTTTTT.

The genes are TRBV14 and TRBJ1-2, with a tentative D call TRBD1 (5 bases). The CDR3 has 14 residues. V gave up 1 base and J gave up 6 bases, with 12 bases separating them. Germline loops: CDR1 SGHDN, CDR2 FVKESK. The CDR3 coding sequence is TGTGCCAGCAGCCAAGTTCCAGGGCGGAATGGCTACACCTTC. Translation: CASSQVPGRNGYTF.

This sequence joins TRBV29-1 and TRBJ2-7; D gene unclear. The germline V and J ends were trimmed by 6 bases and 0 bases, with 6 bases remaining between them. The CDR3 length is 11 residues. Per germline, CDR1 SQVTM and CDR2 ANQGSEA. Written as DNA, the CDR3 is TGCAGCGTGTACGGCTCCTACGAGCAGTACTTC. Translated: CSVYGSYEQYF.

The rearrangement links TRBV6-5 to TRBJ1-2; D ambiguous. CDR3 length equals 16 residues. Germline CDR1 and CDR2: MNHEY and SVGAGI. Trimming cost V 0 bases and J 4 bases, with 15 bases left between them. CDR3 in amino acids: CASSYSSRGSGYGYTF. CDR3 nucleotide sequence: TGTGCCAGCAGTTACTCGAGCCGGGGATCGGGCTATGGCTACACCTTC.

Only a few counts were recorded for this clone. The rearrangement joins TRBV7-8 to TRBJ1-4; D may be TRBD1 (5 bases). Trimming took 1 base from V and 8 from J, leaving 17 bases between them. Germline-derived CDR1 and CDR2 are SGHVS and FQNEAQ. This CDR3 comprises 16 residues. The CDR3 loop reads CASSLGSRGKGEKLFF. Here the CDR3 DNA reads TGTGCCAGCAGCTTAGGGTCCCGGGGAAAGGGGGAAAAACTGTTTTTT.

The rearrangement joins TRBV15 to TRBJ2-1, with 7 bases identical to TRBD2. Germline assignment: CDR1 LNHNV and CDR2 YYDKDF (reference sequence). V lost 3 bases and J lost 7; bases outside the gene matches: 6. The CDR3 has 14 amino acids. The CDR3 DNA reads TGTGCCACCAGCAGCGGCGGGAGTAGTAATGAGCAGTTCTTC. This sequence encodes CATSSGGSSNEQFF.

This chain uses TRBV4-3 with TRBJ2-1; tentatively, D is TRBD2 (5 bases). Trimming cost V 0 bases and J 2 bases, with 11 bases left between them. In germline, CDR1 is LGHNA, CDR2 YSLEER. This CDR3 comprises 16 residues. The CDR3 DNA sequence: TGCGCCAGCAGCCAAGATCCAGCGGTCACCTACAATGAGCAGTTCTTC. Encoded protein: CASSQDPAVTYNEQFF.

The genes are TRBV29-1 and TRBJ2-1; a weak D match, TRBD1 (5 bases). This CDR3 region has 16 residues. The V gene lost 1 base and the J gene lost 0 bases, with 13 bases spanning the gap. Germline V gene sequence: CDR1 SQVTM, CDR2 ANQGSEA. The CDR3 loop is CSVEALGHSSYNEQFF. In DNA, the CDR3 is TGCAGCGTTGAAGCTTTAGGACATAGCTCCTACAATGAGCAGTTCTTC.

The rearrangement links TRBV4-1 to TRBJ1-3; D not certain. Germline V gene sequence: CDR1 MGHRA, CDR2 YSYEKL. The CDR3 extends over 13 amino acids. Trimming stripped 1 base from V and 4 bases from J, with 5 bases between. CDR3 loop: CASSQVSGNTIYF. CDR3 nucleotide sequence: TGCGCCAGCAGCCAAGTCTCGGGAAACACCATATATTTT.

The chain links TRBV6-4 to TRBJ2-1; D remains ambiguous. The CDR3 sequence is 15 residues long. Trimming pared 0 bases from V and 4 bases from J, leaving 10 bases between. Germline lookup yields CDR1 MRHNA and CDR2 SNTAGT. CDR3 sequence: CASSDSNLGYNEQFF. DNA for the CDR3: TGTGCCAGCAGTGACTCGAATTTGGGGTACAATGAGCAGTTCTTC.

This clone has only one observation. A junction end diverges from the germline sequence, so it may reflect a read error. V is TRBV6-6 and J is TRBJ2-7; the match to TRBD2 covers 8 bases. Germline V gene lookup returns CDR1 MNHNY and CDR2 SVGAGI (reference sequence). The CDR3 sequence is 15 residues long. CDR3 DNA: TGTGCCGGCAGTCCCACTAGCGGTTTTTCCTACGAGCAGTACTTC. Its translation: CAGSPTSGFSYEQYF.

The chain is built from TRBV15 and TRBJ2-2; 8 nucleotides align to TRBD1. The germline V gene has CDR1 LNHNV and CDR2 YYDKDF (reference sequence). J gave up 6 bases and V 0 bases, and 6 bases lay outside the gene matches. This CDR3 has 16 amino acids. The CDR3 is CATSRDPGQGAGELFF. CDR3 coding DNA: TGTGCCACCAGCAGAGATCCCGGACAGGGAGCCGGGGAGCTGTTTTTT.

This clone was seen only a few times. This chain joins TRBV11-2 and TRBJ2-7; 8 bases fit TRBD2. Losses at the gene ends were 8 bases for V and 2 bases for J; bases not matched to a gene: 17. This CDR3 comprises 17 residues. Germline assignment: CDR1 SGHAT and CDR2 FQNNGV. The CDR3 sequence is CASPKDSRSGGPYEQYF. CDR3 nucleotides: TGTGCCAGCCCCAAAGACAGTCGGAGCGGGGGCCCCTACGAGCAGTACTTC. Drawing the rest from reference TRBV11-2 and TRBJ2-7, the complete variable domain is EAGVAQSPRYKIIEKRQSVAFWCNPISGHATLYWYQQILGQGPKLLIQFQNNGVVDDSQLPKDRFSAERLKGVDSTLKIQPAKLEDSAVYLCASPKDSRSGGPYEQYFGPGTRLTVT.

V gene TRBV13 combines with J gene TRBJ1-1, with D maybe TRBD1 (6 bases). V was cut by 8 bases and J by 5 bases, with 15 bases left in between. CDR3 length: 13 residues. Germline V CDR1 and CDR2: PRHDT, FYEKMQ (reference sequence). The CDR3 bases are TGTGCCAGCCACTGGCGGGGGCTTACTGAAGCTTTCTTT. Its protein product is CASHWRGLTEAFF.

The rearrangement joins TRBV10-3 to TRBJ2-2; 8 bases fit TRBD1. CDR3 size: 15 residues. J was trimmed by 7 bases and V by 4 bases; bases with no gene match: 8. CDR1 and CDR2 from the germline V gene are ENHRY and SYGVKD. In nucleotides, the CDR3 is TGTGCCATCAGTGCAGCCGGGACAGGAAGCGGGGAGCTGTTTTTT. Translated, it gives CAISAAGTGSGELFF.

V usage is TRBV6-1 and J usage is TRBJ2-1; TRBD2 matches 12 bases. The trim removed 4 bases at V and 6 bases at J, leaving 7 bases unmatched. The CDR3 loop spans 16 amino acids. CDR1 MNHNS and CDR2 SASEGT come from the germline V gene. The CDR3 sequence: CASSGPGTSGFNEQFF. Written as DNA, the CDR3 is TGTGCCAGCAGTGGACCCGGGACTAGCGGGTTCAATGAGCAGTTCTTC.

The chain's CDR3 is CASRGLAGPYEQYF. CDR3 in DNA: TGTGCCAGTAGAGGACTAGCGGGACCCTACGAGCAGTACTTC. The gene calls are TRBV19 and TRBJ2-7, with 12 bases identical to TRBD2. Germline V gives CDR1 LNHDA, CDR2 SQIVND (reference sequence). Germline trimming cut 6 bases from V and 2 bases from J; bases unmatched to any gene: 2. The CDR3 is 14 residues long.

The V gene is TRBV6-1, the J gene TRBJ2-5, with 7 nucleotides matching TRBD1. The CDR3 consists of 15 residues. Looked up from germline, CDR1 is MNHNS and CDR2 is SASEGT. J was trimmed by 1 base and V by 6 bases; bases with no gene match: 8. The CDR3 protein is CASSFSKGAQETQYF. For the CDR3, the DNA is TGTGCCAGCAGCTTTAGTAAGGGGGCCCAAGAGACCCAGTACTTC.

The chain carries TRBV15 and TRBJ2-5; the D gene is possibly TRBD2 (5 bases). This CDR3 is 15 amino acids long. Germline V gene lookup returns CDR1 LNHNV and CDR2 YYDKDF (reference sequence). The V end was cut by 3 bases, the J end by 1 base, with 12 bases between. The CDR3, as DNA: TGTGCCACCAGCAGCGCTCTCGCGGGCCAAGAGACCCAGTACTTC. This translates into CATSSALAGQETQYF. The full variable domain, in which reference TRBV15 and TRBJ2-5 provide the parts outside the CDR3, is DAMVIQNPRYQVTQFGKPVTLSCSQTLNHNVMYWYQQKSSQAPKLLFHYYDKDFNNEADTPDNFQSRRPNTSFCFLDIRSPGLGDTAMYLCATSSALAGQETQYFGPGTRLLVL.